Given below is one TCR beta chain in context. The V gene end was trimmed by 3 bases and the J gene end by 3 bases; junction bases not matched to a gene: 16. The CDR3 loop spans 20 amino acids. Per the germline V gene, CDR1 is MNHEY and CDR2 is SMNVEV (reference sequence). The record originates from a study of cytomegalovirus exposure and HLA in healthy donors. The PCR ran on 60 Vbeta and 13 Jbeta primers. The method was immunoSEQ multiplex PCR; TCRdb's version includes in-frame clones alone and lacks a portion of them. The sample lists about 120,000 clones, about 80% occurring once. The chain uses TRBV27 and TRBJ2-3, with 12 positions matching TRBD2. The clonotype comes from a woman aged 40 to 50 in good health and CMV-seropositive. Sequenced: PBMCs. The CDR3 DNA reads TGTGCCAGCAGTTTGAGGCTAGCGGGAGGGAGGGGAATAAGGACAGATACGCAGTATTTT. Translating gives CASSLRLAGGRGIRTDTQYF.